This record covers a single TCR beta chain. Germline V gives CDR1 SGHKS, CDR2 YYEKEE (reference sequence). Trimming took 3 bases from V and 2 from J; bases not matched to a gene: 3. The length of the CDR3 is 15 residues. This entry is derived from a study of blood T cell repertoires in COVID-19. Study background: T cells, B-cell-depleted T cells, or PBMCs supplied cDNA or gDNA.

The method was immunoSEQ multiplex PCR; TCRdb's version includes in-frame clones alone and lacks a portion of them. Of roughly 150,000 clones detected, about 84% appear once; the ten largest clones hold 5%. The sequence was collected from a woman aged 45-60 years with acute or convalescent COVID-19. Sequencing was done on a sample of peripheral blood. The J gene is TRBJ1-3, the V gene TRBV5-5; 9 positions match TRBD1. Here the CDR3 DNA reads TGTGCCAGCAGCTGGGACAGGGCGGCTGGAAACACCATATATTTT. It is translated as CASSWDRAAGNTIYF.